Listed below are T cell receptor beta chains from one sample, sequenced in a study of human T cells and chemical hapten exposure. TCRdb re-derived calls from the RACE reads in MiXCR, one entry per CDR3 protein. The sample lists about 81,000 distinct CDR3 sequences; about 9.4% were seen once. Sample: whole blood, taken in connection with sensitization to the hapten diphenylcyclopropenone (DPC). The receptors originated from a woman in her 30s with alopecia areata. Some clones in this sample may be carry-over from other donors' samples. Each CDR3 is given with its conserved first and last residue. The D gene is left open where the match is weak. Rows may omit the clone size; those that give it use once, few, many or a size class.

v_call	j_call	clone_size	d_call	cdr3_aa	cdr3_nt
TRBV20-1	TRBJ1-6	many	NA	CSARDWGRVDSPLHF	TGCAGTGCTAGAGACTGGGGCAGAGTAGATTCACCCCTCCACTTT
TRBV6-6	TRBJ2-1	many	NA	CASSPPGGADNEQFF	TGTGCCAGCAGCCCCCCCGGGGGCGCGGACAATGAGCAGTTCTTC
TRBV29-1	TRBJ2-7	few	NA	CSVGASGPYEQYF	TGCAGCGTTGGGGCAAGCGGCCCTTACGAGCAGTACTTC
TRBV2	TRBJ2-1	many	NA	CASSADGSSYNEQFF	TGTGCCAGCAGCGCAGACGGTAGCTCCTACAATGAGCAGTTCTTC
TRBV3-1	TRBJ1-5	many	NA	CASSQDLSTDSNQPQHF	TGTGCCAGCAGCCAAGATTTATCCACCGATAGCAATCAGCCCCAGCATTTT
TRBV30	TRBJ1-3	many	TRBD1	CAWSVQGTNTIYF	TGTGCCTGGAGTGTACAGGGGACAAACACCATATATTTT
TRBV28	TRBJ1-6	NA	NA	CASSPPDRLNSPLHF	TGTGCCAGCAGTCCACCCGACAGACTCAATTCACCCCTCCACTTT
TRBV5-1	TRBJ2-1	few	TRBD2	CASSHLSGGLSYNEQFF	TGCGCCAGCAGCCACCTTAGCGGGGGGCTCTCCTACAATGAGCAGTTCTTC
TRBV5-6	TRBJ2-1	NA	NA	CASSPGPRDNEQFF	TGTGCCAGCAGCCCCGGGCCGAGGGACAATGAGCAGTTCTTC
TRBV29-1	TRBJ2-7	once	NA	CSVAKDGPYEQYF	TGCAGCGTTGCTAAGGACGGTCCCTACGAGCAGTACTTC
TRBV28	TRBJ1-5	many	TRBD1	CASTDRGRSNQPQHF	TGTGCCAGCACTGACAGGGGGCGAAGCAATCAGCCCCAGCATTTT
TRBV5-4	TRBJ2-5	many	TRBD1	CASSKGARDQETQYF	TGTGCCAGCAGCAAGGGGGCCAGGGACCAAGAGACCCAGTACTTC
TRBV29-1	TRBJ1-5	many	NA	CSGGNSNQPQHF	TGCAGCGGCGGGAATAGCAATCAGCCCCAGCATTTT
TRBV13	TRBJ2-5	NA	TRBD1	CASSAQLTGEETQYF	TGTGCCAGCAGCGCTCAATTGACAGGGGAAGAGACCCAGTACTTC
TRBV27	TRBJ1-1	few	NA	CASSLSPRNTEAFF	TGTGCCAGCAGTTTATCTCCCCGGAACACTGAAGCTTTCTTT
TRBV10-3	TRBJ1-6	NA	NA	CAISESIRGSYNSPLHF	TGTGCCATCAGTGAGTCGATCCGGGGGTCCTATAATTCACCCCTCCACTTT
TRBV10-3	TRBJ2-1	many	TRBD2	CAISPSGRSPGVYEQFF	TGTGCCATCAGCCCTAGCGGGAGAAGTCCCGGGGTTTATGAGCAGTTCTTC
TRBV9	TRBJ2-1	many	NA	CASSASTRPPPYNEQFF	TGTGCCAGCAGCGCCTCGACTAGGCCCCCCCCCTACAATGAGCAGTTCTTC
TRBV7-6	TRBJ2-7	many	NA	CASSLGQGPHEQYF	TGTGCCAGCAGCTTAGGGCAGGGGCCCCACGAGCAGTACTTC
TRBV28	TRBJ2-3	NA	TRBD2	CATAGTSRPDTQYF	TGTGCCACCGCGGGGACTAGTCGGCCAGATACGCAGTATTTT
TRBV28	TRBJ1-1	NA	NA	CASSRAGAEAFF	TGTGCCAGCAGTAGGGCTGGCGCTGAAGCTTTCTTT
TRBV7-8	TRBJ1-3	few	NA	CASTLSPDSGNTIYF	TGTGCCAGCACCCTTTCTCCGGATTCTGGAAACACCATATATTTT
TRBV20-1	TRBJ2-7	many	TRBD2	CSARDPAIAGGGQYF	TGCAGTGCTAGAGATCCCGCGATAGCGGGAGGAGGGCAGTACTTC
TRBV7-3	TRBJ2-3	many	NA	CASSSVGGTQYF	TGTGCCAGCAGCTCCGTCGGGGGTACGCAGTATTTT